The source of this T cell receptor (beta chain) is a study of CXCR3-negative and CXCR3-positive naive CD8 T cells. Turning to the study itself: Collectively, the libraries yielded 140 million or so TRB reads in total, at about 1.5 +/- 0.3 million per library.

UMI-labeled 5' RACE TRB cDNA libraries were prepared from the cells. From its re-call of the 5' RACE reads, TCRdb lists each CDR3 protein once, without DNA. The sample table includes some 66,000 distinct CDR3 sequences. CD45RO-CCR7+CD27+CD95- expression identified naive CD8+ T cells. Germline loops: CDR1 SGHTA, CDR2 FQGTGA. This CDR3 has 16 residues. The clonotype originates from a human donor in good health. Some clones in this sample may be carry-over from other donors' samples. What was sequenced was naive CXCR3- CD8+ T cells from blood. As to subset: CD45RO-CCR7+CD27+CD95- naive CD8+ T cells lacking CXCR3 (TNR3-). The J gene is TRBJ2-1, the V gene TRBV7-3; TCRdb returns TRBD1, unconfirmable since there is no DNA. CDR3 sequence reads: CASSSSTGRGYNEQFF.